The entry below describes one T cell receptor beta chain. The antigen is unknown. The data derive from a study of cytomegalovirus exposure and HLA in healthy donors. Vbeta (60) and Jbeta (13) primers were used in the PCR. Using immunoSEQ multiplex PCR, the repertoire was profiled, and TCRdb retains in-frame clones only, with some absent. This sample has under 200,000 clones; roughly 71% occur once, and the top ten carry roughly 7.3%. Regarding the study as a whole: Sequencing likely caused a cluster of highly shared sequence variants. Productive status was seen about 90% or about 30% of the time for most TCR beta V segments in an earlier analysis. HLA-A and HLA-B allele assignments for most subjects were reportedly predicted accurately using TCR beta sequences.

This CDR3 spans 15 amino acids. After removal of 3 bases from V and 5 bases from J, the junction contained 9 bases not matched to a gene. Per germline, CDR1 MNHNS and CDR2 SASEGT. This sequence joins TRBV6-1 and TRBJ2-5, with 7 positions matching TRBD1. This sequence originates from a male donor in good health and CMV-seropositive. The sample was PBMCs. CDR3: CASSEGDREEETQYF. CDR3 nucleotide sequence: TGTGCCAGCAGTGAGGGTGACAGGGAAGAGGAGACCCAGTACTTC.